This entry lists 4 T cell receptor beta chains sequenced from one sample in a study of cytomegalovirus exposure and HLA in healthy donors. Method: immunoSEQ multiplex PCR; TCRdb's copy keeps in-frame clones and lacks some. The profile shows some 130,000 clones, 89% of them singletons. Input material: PBMCs. The receptors were sampled from a woman between 18 and 29 years old in good health and CMV-seronegative.

To note about this clone: This sample also contains other DNA sequences that code for the same CDR3. This sequence joins TRBV5-1 and TRBJ1-4, with TRBD1 matching 10 bases. J gave up 5 bases and V 3 bases, and 1 base lay outside the gene matches. Looked up from germline, CDR1 is SGHRS and CDR2 is YFSETQ. The CDR3 has 14 residues. CDR3 in amino acids: CASSSGQGNEKLFF. CDR3 DNA: TGCGCCAGCAGCTCGGGACAGGGGAATGAAAAACTGTTTTTT.

The rearrangement joins TRBV6-1 to TRBJ2-7; D may be TRBD1 (6 bases). The CDR3 spans 14 residues. V was shortened by 7 bases and J by 1 base, with 14 bases between the two germline ends. The germline V gene has CDR1 MNHNS and CDR2 SASEGT. For the CDR3, the DNA is TGTGCCAGCAAGTTTACAGGGCCTTCCTACGAGCAGTACTTC. Its translation: CASKFTGPSYEQYF.

In DNA form, the CDR3 reads TGCGCCAGCAGCTTGGTGGCAGCTGGAAACACCATATATTTT. This gives the protein CASSLVAAGNTIYF. The V and J genes are TRBV5-1 and TRBJ1-3, with D hard to call. Germline loops: CDR1 SGHRS, CDR2 YFSETQ. The CDR3 extends over 14 amino acids. Trimming shortened V by 0 bases and J by 2 bases, and 6 bases separated the two germline ends.

This clone was recorded once. The chain recombines TRBV5-4 with TRBJ2-5; no definite D call. CDR1 SGHNT and CDR2 YYREEE come from the germline V gene (reference sequence). This CDR3 has 13 amino acids. Trimming removed 0 bases at V and 4 bases at J, with 7 bases between. CDR3 bases: TGTGCCAGCAGCTTGGGACATTCAGAGACCCAGTACTTC. Protein: CASSLGHSETQYF.